Described below is a single T cell receptor beta chain sequence and its context. Here immunoSEQ multiplex PCR was the method, and the copy in TCRdb shows in-frame clones only, minus some. The sample has 84,000 or so clones, approximately 94% seen once. V shed 5 bases, J shed 6 bases, and the junction held 2 bases outside the gene matches. The CDR3 is 14 residues long. Germline CDR1 and CDR2: MGHRA and YSYEKL. These data are taken from a study of T cell changes during pregnancy in multiple sclerosis. The V and J genes are TRBV4-1 and TRBJ2-2; 11 nucleotides align to TRBD2. Material: peripheral blood, obtained in the third trimester of pregnancy. This TCR was recovered from a female donor with multiple sclerosis, enrolled in a pregnancy study. The CDR3 reads CASSSLAGAGELFF. Here the CDR3 DNA reads TGCGCCAGCAGCTCACTAGCGGGAGCCGGGGAGCTGTTTTTT.